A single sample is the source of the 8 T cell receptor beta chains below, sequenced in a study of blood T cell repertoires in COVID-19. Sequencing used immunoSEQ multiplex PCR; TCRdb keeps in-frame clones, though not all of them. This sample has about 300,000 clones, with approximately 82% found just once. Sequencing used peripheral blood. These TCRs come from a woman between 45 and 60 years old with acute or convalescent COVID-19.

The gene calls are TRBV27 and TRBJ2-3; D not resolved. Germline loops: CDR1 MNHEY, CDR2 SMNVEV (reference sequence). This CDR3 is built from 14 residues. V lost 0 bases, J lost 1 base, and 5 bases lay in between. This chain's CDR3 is CASSLSPGTDTQYF. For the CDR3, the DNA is TGTGCCAGCAGTTTATCGCCGGGCACAGATACGCAGTATTTT.

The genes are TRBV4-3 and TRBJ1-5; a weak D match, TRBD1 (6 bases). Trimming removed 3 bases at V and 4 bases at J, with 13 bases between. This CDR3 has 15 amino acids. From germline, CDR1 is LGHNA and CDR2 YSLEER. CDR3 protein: CASSQDSYQNQPQHF. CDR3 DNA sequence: TGCGCCAGCAGCCAGGACAGTTACCAGAATCAGCCCCAGCATTTT.

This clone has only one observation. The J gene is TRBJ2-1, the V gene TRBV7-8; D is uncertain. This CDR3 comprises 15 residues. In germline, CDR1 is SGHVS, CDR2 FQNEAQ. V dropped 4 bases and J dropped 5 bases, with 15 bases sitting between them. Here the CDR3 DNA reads TGTGCCAGCAGCTCCCAGGCTTCGGCGAACAATGAGCAGTTCTTC. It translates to CASSSQASANNEQFF.

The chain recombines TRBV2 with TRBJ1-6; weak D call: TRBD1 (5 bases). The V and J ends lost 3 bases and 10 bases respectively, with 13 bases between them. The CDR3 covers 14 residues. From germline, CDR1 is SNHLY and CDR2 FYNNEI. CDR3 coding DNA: TGTGCCAGCAGTGATGGGAGGGGCTCGTCACCCCTCCACTTT. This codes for CASSDGRGSSPLHF.

CDR3 nucleotides: TGTGCCACCACAATCGGCGGTCAGCCCCAGCATTTT. Amino acids: CATTIGGQPQHF. The chain carries TRBV21-1 and TRBJ1-5. TRBV21-1 is reported as a pseudogene. The CDR3 is 12 residues long.

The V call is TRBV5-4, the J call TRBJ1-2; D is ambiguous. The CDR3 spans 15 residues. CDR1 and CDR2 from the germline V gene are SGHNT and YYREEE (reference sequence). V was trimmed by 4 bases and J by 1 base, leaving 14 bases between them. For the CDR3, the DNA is TGTGCCAGCAGCCCTCCGTTGAGGCTTAACTATGGCTACACCTTC. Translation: CASSPPLRLNYGYTF.

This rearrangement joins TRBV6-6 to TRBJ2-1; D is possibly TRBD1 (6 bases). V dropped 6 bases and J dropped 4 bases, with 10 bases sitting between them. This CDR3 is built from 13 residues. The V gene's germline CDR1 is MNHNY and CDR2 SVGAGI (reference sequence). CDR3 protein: CASSSDRYNEQFF. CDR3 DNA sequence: TGTGCCAGCAGCTCGGACAGATACAATGAGCAGTTCTTC.

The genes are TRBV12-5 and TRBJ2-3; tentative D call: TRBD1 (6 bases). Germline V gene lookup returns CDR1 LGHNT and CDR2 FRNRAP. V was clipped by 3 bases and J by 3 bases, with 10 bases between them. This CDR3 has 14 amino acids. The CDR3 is CASGLSGATDTQYF. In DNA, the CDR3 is TGTGCTAGTGGTTTATCAGGGGCAACAGATACGCAGTATTTT.